These 19 T cell receptor beta chains came from one sample sequenced in a study of shared clonotypes between healthy human individuals. Clones were sequenced by immunoSEQ multiplex PCR, and TCRdb holds only the in-frame ones, with some missing. The data show over a million clones, around 97% seen once. The sequencing sample was made of naive CD4+ T cells sorted from blood. Regarding subset: CD45RA+ positively selected. The receptors stem from a young man in good health.

CDR3 DNA: TGCGCCAGCAGCCAAGGATGGGGTCGAGGGGATGGCTACACCTTC. As protein: CASSQGWGRGDGYTF. The chain carries TRBV4-3 and TRBJ1-2, with D possibly being TRBD1 (5 bases). Trimming took off 1 base at V and 6 bases at J, with 15 bases between the two ends. The CDR3 is made up of 15 amino acids. Germline V gene lookup returns CDR1 LGHNA and CDR2 YSLEER.

This chain connects TRBV5-5 to TRBJ1-1, with D perhaps TRBD1 (5 bases). The germline V gene encodes CDR1 SGHKS and CDR2 YYEKEE (reference sequence). There are 15 residues in the CDR3. V lost 3 bases to trimming and J lost 1 base, with 13 bases between them. In nucleotides, the CDR3 is TGTGCCAGCAGCTCTGGCTTTGGGGGGAACACTGAAGCTTTCTTT. Translating gives CASSSGFGGNTEAFF. Looking up the rest from reference TRBV5-5 and TRBJ1-1 gives the full variable domain: DAGVTQSPTHLIKTRGQQVTLRCSPISGHKSVSWYQQVLGQGPQFIFQYYEKEERGRGNFPDRFSARQFPNYSSELNVNALLLGDSALYLCASSSGFGGNTEAFFGQGTRLTVV.

This chain connects TRBV28 to TRBJ1-3; 8 bases fit TRBD1. CDR1 is MDHEN and CDR2 is SYDVKM in the germline V gene. V shed 3 bases and J 2 bases; nucleotides not matched to a gene: 3. This CDR3 contains 15 residues. CDR3 amino acids: CASSLGQVAGNTIYF. As DNA, the CDR3 is TGTGCCAGCAGTTTGGGACAGGTCGCTGGAAACACCATATATTTT. Complete variable domain (other parts from reference TRBV28 and TRBJ1-3): DVKVTQSSRYLVKRTGEKVFLECVQDMDHENMFWYRQDPGLGLRLIYFSYDVKMKEKGDIPEGYSVSREKKERFSLILESASTNQTSMYLCASSLGQVAGNTIYFGEGSWLTVV.

V and J are TRBV7-9 and TRBJ2-3; tentatively, D is TRBD1 (5 bases). Trimming took 1 base from V and 0 from J, leaving 11 bases between them. Germline CDR1 reads SEHNR; CDR2 reads FQNEAQ (reference sequence). The CDR3 is 16 amino acids. DNA for the CDR3: TGTGCCAGCAGCTTAGACGGTTGGGGCAGCACAGATACGCAGTATTTT. Translation: CASSLDGWGSTDTQYF.

Points on this clone: The identical CDR3 is also encoded by other nucleotide sequences in the sample. The chain joins TRBV9 to TRBJ2-1; D remains ambiguous. This CDR3 comprises 14 residues. The germline V gene encodes CDR1 SGDLS and CDR2 YYNGEE. The V end lost 2 bases, the J end lost 0 bases, and 6 bases lay between the germline ends. CDR3 protein: CASSVLSSYNEQFF. The CDR3 bases are TGTGCCAGCAGCGTGCTCAGCTCCTACAATGAGCAGTTCTTC.

The rearrangement joins TRBV19 to TRBJ2-5; possible D gene TRBD1, 6 bases. The germline gives CDR1 LNHDA, CDR2 SQIVND (reference sequence). With 1 base removed from V and 7 bases from J, the gap between germline ends came to 13 bases. The CDR3 consists of 14 residues. CDR3 amino acids: CASSIGYRDGTQYF. DNA of the CDR3: TGTGCCAGTAGTATAGGCTACAGGGACGGGACCCAGTACTTC.

The V and J genes are TRBV7-3 and TRBJ2-5; D unclear. CDR1 SGHTA and CDR2 FQGTGA come from the germline V gene. Trimming cost V 4 bases and J 3 bases, with 9 bases left between them. CDR3 size: 13 residues. CDR3 sequence: CASSYGAKETQYF. Written as DNA, the CDR3 is TGTGCCAGCAGCTACGGAGCGAAAGAGACCCAGTACTTC.

The CDR3 DNA sequence: TGTGCCATCAGTGCCCGGTGGGGGAGGGGGCCCGGGGAGCTGTTTTTT. The encoded protein is CAISARWGRGPGELFF. V usage is TRBV10-3 and J usage is TRBJ2-2; the D call may be TRBD1 or TRBD2 (7 bases each). Trimming removed 4 bases at V and 6 bases at J, with 18 bases between. Germline loops: CDR1 ENHRY, CDR2 SYGVKD. The CDR3 has 16 residues.

J is TRBJ2-1 and V is TRBV2; the match to TRBD1 covers 9 bases. This CDR3 is 14 amino acids long. V lost 8 bases and J lost 8; bases outside the gene matches: 10. Germline values: CDR1 SNHLY, CDR2 FYNNEI. CDR3 region: CASRRTGVRDEQFF. The DNA of the CDR3 is TGTGCCAGCCGAAGGACAGGGGTTAGGGATGAGCAGTTCTTC. The full variable domain, its missing parts supplied by reference TRBV2 and TRBJ2-1, is EPEVTQTPSHQVTQMGQEVILRCVPISNHLYFYWYRQILGQKVEFLVSFYNNEISEKSEIFDDQFSVERPDGSNFTLKIRSTKLEDSAMYFCASRRTGVRDEQFFGPGTRLTVL.

This clone was seen only once. V gene TRBV29-1 combines with J gene TRBJ1-5; TRBD1 is a possible D gene (6 bases). The CDR3 runs 15 residues. The germline gives CDR1 SQVTM, CDR2 ANQGSEA. V was clipped by 4 bases and J by 3 bases, with 16 bases between them. The CDR3 DNA sequence: TGCAGCGTTGCTGGGGGGGCACACCCCAATCAGCCCCAGCATTTT. Its protein product is CSVAGGAHPNQPQHF.

This chain joins TRBV9 and TRBJ2-1; the D call may be TRBD1 or TRBD2 (5 bases each). The germline gives CDR1 SGDLS, CDR2 YYNGEE. Trimming took 3 bases from V and 4 from J, leaving 14 bases between them. CDR3 length equals 15 residues. The CDR3 coding sequence is TGTGCCAGCAGCGCCGGGACGGTGTCATACAATGAGCAGTTCTTC. It translates to CASSAGTVSYNEQFF. Using reference TRBV9 and TRBJ2-1 for the parts outside the CDR3, the full variable domain is DSGVTQTPKHLITATGQRVTLRCSPRSGDLSVYWYQQSLDQGLQFLIQYYNGEERAKGNILERFSAQQFPDLHSELNLSSLELGDSALYFCASSAGTVSYNEQFFGPGTRLTVL.

This chain connects TRBV13 to TRBJ2-6, with no clear D. The CDR3 spans 18 residues. V shed 2 bases and J shed 0 bases, with 14 bases lying between them. Germline CDR1 PRHDT, CDR2 FYEKMQ (reference sequence). CDR3 nucleotides: TGTGCCAGCAGCTTACTTTTAGGAATTCGCTCTGGGGCCAACGTCCTGACTTTC. Protein: CASSLLLGIRSGANVLTF.

This rearrangement joins TRBV29-1 to TRBJ2-5, with D possibly called TRBD1 or TRBD2 (5 bases each). The CDR3 length is 11 residues. The germline V and J ends were trimmed by 6 bases and 4 bases, with 9 bases remaining between them. Looked up from germline, CDR1 is SQVTM and CDR2 is ANQGSEA. CDR3 in amino acids: CSVAGTETQYF. CDR3 nucleotides: TGCAGCGTGGCAGGGACAGAGACCCAGTACTTC.

V and J are TRBV2 and TRBJ1-2; 10 nucleotides align to TRBD1. CDR1 SNHLY and CDR2 FYNNEI come from the germline V gene. V lost 6 bases to trimming and J lost 2 bases; unmatched junction nucleotides: 3. This CDR3 is 14 amino acids long. The CDR3: CASSDRGRNYGYTF. For the CDR3, the DNA is TGTGCCAGCAGCGACAGGGGGCGCAACTATGGCTACACCTTC.

The table lists this clone with a count of one. The CDR3 DNA reads TGTGCCAGCACACCGACAGCACTAGCCAAAAACATTCAGTACTTC. Its protein is CASTPTALAKNIQYF. The chain has TRBV28 and TRBJ2-4; the D gene is possibly TRBD1 (5 bases). The CDR3 covers 15 residues. V was pared by 7 bases and J by 0 bases, with 13 bases between. Germline-derived CDR1 and CDR2 are MDHEN and SYDVKM.

The chain combines TRBV28 with TRBJ2-7; D unclear. This CDR3 has 12 residues. Germline V gives CDR1 MDHEN, CDR2 SYDVKM. Deletions cut 2 bases from V and 5 bases from J, with 7 bases between. The CDR3 sequence is CASSLMGNEQYF. Here the CDR3 DNA reads TGTGCCAGCAGTTTAATGGGGAACGAGCAGTACTTC.

The chain carries TRBV2 and TRBJ2-2; weak D call: TRBD2 (5 bases). V lost 4 bases and J lost 8, with 11 bases in between. This CDR3 is built from 13 residues. Germline loops: CDR1 SNHLY, CDR2 FYNNEI. CDR3 sequence reads: CASSVAWTGELFF. The CDR3 DNA follows: TGTGCCAGCAGTGTGGCTTGGACTGGGGAGCTGTTTTTT.

The rearrangement links TRBV9 to TRBJ2-2; D assignment may be TRBD1 or TRBD2 (5 bases each). Germline V gene lookup returns CDR1 SGDLS and CDR2 YYNGEE. The CDR3 sequence is 16 residues long. Trimming shortened V by 4 bases and J by 0 bases, and 13 bases separated the two germline ends. In DNA, the CDR3 is TGTGCCAGCAGCCTCCAGTGGGGACCGAACACCGGGGAGCTGTTTTTT. Encoded protein: CASSLQWGPNTGELFF. Complete variable domain (other parts from reference TRBV9 and TRBJ2-2): DSGVTQTPKHLITATGQRVTLRCSPRSGDLSVYWYQQSLDQGLQFLIQYYNGEERAKGNILERFSAQQFPDLHSELNLSSLELGDSALYFCASSLQWGPNTGELFFGEGSRLTVL.

The chain joins TRBV7-8 to TRBJ1-2; D remains ambiguous. The CDR3 is 14 amino acids. Germline values: CDR1 SGHVS, CDR2 FQNEAQ. The V gene lost 2 bases and the J gene lost 3 bases, with 10 bases spanning the gap. DNA for the CDR3: TGTGCCAGCAGCTTATCGGCAGCCTACTATGGCTACACCTTC. Protein: CASSLSAAYYGYTF. Supplemented by reference TRBV7-8 and TRBJ1-2, the full variable domain reads GAGVSQSPRYKVAKRGQDVALRCDPISGHVSLFWYQQALGQGPEFLTYFQNEAQLDKSGLPSDRFFAERPEGSVSTLKIQRTQQEDSAVYLCASSLSAAYYGYTFGSGTRLTVV.